A single sample is the source of the 29 T cell receptor beta chains below, sequenced in a study of blood T cell repertoires in COVID-19. This table comes from immunoSEQ multiplex PCR, and its TCRdb copy is limited to in-frame clones, with some not included. The sample carries around 60,000 clones, about 78% recorded once. Source material: peripheral blood. These receptor sequences come from an elderly man with active or convalescent COVID-19.

The chain recombines TRBV29-1 with TRBJ1-2; 11 bases are a match to TRBD1. Germline CDR1 reads SQVTM; CDR2 reads ANQGSEA. V shed 6 bases, J shed 5 bases, and the junction held 5 bases outside the gene matches. The CDR3 is 13 amino acids. The CDR3 nucleotides read TGCAGCGTGGGACAGGGGGATGGGTATGGCTACACCTTC. Translating gives CSVGQGDGYGYTF.

V gene TRBV6-5 combines with J gene TRBJ1-1; 7 positions match TRBD1. V lost 6 bases to trimming and J lost 3 bases; unmatched junction nucleotides: 7. In germline, CDR1 is MNHEY, CDR2 SVGAGI. This CDR3 region has 14 residues. In nucleotides, the CDR3 is TGTGCCAGCAGGAGACAGGGCGGAGACACTGAAGCTTTCTTT. Its protein product is CASRRQGGDTEAFF.

The CDR3 region has the DNA TGTGCCAGCAGCCAAGGGGGGACAGGGCGAGAGCAGTTCTTC. Its protein product is CASSQGGTGREQFF. This rearrangement joins TRBV3-1 (or the pseudogene TRBV3-2) to TRBJ2-1, with 9 bases fitting TRBD1. Losses at the gene ends were 1 base for V and 10 bases for J; bases not matched to a gene: 5. CDR3 size: 14 residues. Germline V gene data show CDR1 as LGHDT and CDR2 as YNNKEL (reference sequence).

The V and J genes are TRBV27 and TRBJ1-4; 8 positions agree with TRBD1. V was clipped by 5 bases and J by 6 bases; unmatched bases: 5. The CDR3 length is 14 residues. Germline CDR1 and CDR2: MNHEY and SMNVEV (reference sequence). CDR3 bases: TGTGCCAGCAGTGGACAGGGTTTAGATGAAAAACTGTTTTTT. Translation: CASSGQGLDEKLFF.

J is TRBJ2-2 and V is TRBV5-1; 8 bases fit TRBD2. Germline CDR1 and CDR2: SGHRS and YFSETQ. V lost 4 bases, J lost 3 bases, and 2 bases stayed unmatched. The CDR3 spans 14 residues. The CDR3 spells CASSPGGDTGELFF. In nucleotides, the CDR3 is TGCGCCAGCAGCCCGGGGGGGGACACCGGGGAGCTGTTTTTT.

The chain employs TRBV10-3 and TRBJ2-7; no definite D call. CDR1 is ENHRY and CDR2 is SYGVKD in the germline V gene. Trimming cost V 4 bases and J 4 bases, with 5 bases left between them. There are 11 residues in the CDR3. The DNA for the CDR3 is TGTGCCATCAGTGCAGAATACGAGCAGTACTTC. This encodes CAISAEYEQYF.

The chain joins TRBV15 to TRBJ2-3; 7 bases align to TRBD2. Germline values: CDR1 LNHNV, CDR2 YYDKDF (reference sequence). Trimming cost V 5 bases and J 6 bases; bases outside gene matches: 11. The CDR3 loop spans 15 amino acids. DNA of the CDR3: TGTGCCACCAGCGCACGGTCTGTGGGGGGGGATACGCAGTATTTT. It is translated as CATSARSVGGDTQYF.

The CDR3 loop is CASSDTGGGNYGYTF. The CDR3, as DNA: TGTGCCAGCAGTGATACAGGGGGAGGTAACTATGGCTACACCTTC. The chain employs TRBV6-1 and TRBJ1-2; 8 nucleotides agree with TRBD1. Germline CDR1 reads MNHNS; CDR2 reads SASEGT. V was pared by 3 bases and J by 1 base, with 4 bases of the junction left unmatched. The CDR3 length is 15 residues.

V gene TRBV18 combines with J gene TRBJ1-2; D call uncertain. The CDR3 is 10 residues long. Germline CDR1 is KGHSH and CDR2 is LQKENI. V was cut by 10 bases and J by 14 bases, with 17 bases left in between. CDR3 DNA: TGTGCCACCCCCGTGGTATCGAGGACCTTC. Residues: CATPVVSRTF.

CDR3 bases: TGTGCCAGCAGTTCATGGACAGCACCCTACGAGCAGTACTTC. Protein: CASSSWTAPYEQYF. The chain has TRBV5-6 and TRBJ2-7; tentative D call: TRBD1 (6 bases). V lost 5 bases to trimming and J lost 2 bases, with 14 bases between them. This CDR3 is built from 14 residues. Germline-derived CDR1 and CDR2 are SGHDT and YYEEEE.

The chain recombines TRBV6-2 or TRBV6-3 with TRBJ1-2; D possibly corresponds to TRBD1 (6 bases). CDR1 and CDR2 from the germline V gene are MNHEY and SVGEGT. CDR3 length: 15 residues. Between the trimmed V and J ends, which lost 2 bases and 4 bases, there was a span of 14 bases. CDR3 nucleotide sequence: TGTGCCAGCAGTTACCGGAATACAGGGTTCTATGGCTACACCTTC. Its protein is CASSYRNTGFYGYTF.

The CDR3 DNA reads TGTGCCAGCACCCCGAGGGACAGGGAAAACTACGAGCAGTACTTC. Translation gives CASTPRDRENYEQYF. This sequence joins TRBV28 and TRBJ2-7, with 9 bases that match TRBD1. The CDR3 contains 15 residues. Looked up from germline, CDR1 is MDHEN and CDR2 is SYDVKM. The V gene end was trimmed by 7 bases and the J gene end by 3 bases; junction bases not matched to a gene: 10.

V is TRBV6-1 and J is TRBJ1-1; D gene ambiguous. Germline values: CDR1 MNHNS, CDR2 SASEGT. The CDR3 length is 14 residues. Trimming took 1 base from V and 4 from J, leaving 10 bases between them. The CDR3 protein is CASSEGQEGTEAFF. CDR3 nucleotides: TGTGCCAGCAGTGAAGGTCAGGAGGGCACTGAAGCTTTCTTT.

This clone was seen a few times. This chain connects TRBV28 to TRBJ2-3; 12 nucleotides match TRBD2. This CDR3 has 16 amino acids. The germline V gene has CDR1 MDHEN and CDR2 SYDVKM. V was clipped by 3 bases and J by 6 bases; unmatched bases: 7. DNA of the CDR3: TGTGCCAGCAGTTTCGGGCTAGCGGGAGGGGGTGATACGCAGTATTTT. This translates into CASSFGLAGGGDTQYF.

The gene calls are TRBV10-3 and TRBJ2-5; D is perhaps TRBD2 (6 bases). The V gene's germline CDR1 is ENHRY and CDR2 SYGVKD. V was pared by 4 bases and J by 5 bases, with 14 bases between. This CDR3 contains 14 residues. Written as DNA, the CDR3 is TGTGCCATCAGTGGGGGTGGAGGGGACGAGACCCAGTACTTC. The encoded protein is CAISGGGGDETQYF.

The rearrangement uses TRBV5-1 and TRBJ2-3; weak D call: TRBD2 (5 bases). The CDR3 runs 16 residues. Germline V CDR1 and CDR2: SGHRS, YFSETQ. V was pared by 0 bases and J by 2 bases, with 13 bases between. In DNA form, the CDR3 reads TGCGCCAGCAGCTTGGTAGGACTTAATCCCACAGATACGCAGTATTTT. The encoded protein is CASSLVGLNPTDTQYF.

The V gene is TRBV7-2, the J gene TRBJ2-3; the D gene is possibly TRBD2 (6 bases). There are 14 residues in the CDR3. CDR1 and CDR2 (germline): SGHTA, FQGNSA. The V end was cut by 10 bases, the J end by 2 bases, with 16 bases between. The CDR3 DNA reads TGTGCCAAGAGATTAGGCGGGAACACAGATACGCAGTATTTT. Protein sequence: CAKRLGGNTDTQYF.

A single count supports this clone. V gene TRBV9 combines with J gene TRBJ2-3; 10 nucleotides align to TRBD2. Germline lookup yields CDR1 SGDLS and CDR2 YYNGEE. With 3 bases clipped from V and 0 bases from J, the junction kept 4 bases outside the gene matches. The CDR3 totals 16 residues. The CDR3: CASSASGGFSTDTQYF. As DNA, the CDR3 is TGTGCCAGCAGCGCTAGCGGGGGCTTCAGCACAGATACGCAGTATTTT.

The chain links TRBV5-5 to TRBJ1-2, with a tentative D call TRBD1 (6 bases). Between the trimmed V and J ends, which lost 6 bases and 8 bases, there was a span of 17 bases. The germline V gene has CDR1 SGHKS and CDR2 YYEKEE (reference sequence). This CDR3 has 13 residues. The chain's CDR3 is CASTNEGGRGYTF. In nucleotides, the CDR3 is TGTGCCAGCACCAATGAAGGGGGAAGAGGCTACACCTTC.

The chain couples TRBV2 to TRBJ1-2; TRBD1 matches 10 bases. Trimming removed 7 bases from V and 3 bases from J; junction bases left unmatched: 11. The germline gives CDR1 SNHLY, CDR2 FYNNEI. CDR3 length: 16 amino acids. The CDR3 sequence is CASKRTGGGGDYGYTF. DNA for the CDR3: TGTGCCAGCAAGCGGACAGGGGGAGGTGGTGACTATGGCTACACCTTC. The complete variable domain, with remaining parts taken from reference TRBV2 and TRBJ1-2, reads EPEVTQTPSHQVTQMGQEVILRCVPISNHLYFYWYRQILGQKVEFLVSFYNNEISEKSEIFDDQFSVERPDGSNFTLKIRSTKLEDSAMYFCASKRTGGGGDYGYTFGSGTRLTVV.

The V call is TRBV4-3, the J call TRBJ1-2; 10 bases fit TRBD1. The trim removed 0 bases at V and 7 bases at J, leaving 8 bases unmatched. Germline V CDR1 and CDR2: LGHNA, YSLEER. The CDR3 totals 16 residues. The CDR3 spells CASSQEVSRDRGGYTF. The CDR3 DNA reads TGCGCCAGCAGCCAAGAGGTTTCCCGGGACAGGGGTGGCTACACCTTC.

V usage is TRBV7-6 and J usage is TRBJ2-7; the D gene is possibly TRBD2 (6 bases). This CDR3 spans 14 amino acids. V lost 6 bases and J 7 bases, leaving 19 bases between the germline ends. CDR1 and CDR2 from the germline V gene are SGHVS and FNYEAQ. CDR3 in amino acids: CASRGDPAGGEQYF. The CDR3 DNA is TGTGCCAGCAGGGGTGACCCCGCTGGAGGGGAGCAGTACTTC.

The chain has TRBV5-1 and TRBJ2-5; D is perhaps TRBD2 (5 bases). The V gene lost 5 bases and the J gene lost 0 bases, with 14 bases spanning the gap. The V gene's germline CDR1 is SGHRS and CDR2 YFSETQ. The CDR3 loop spans 15 amino acids. CDR3 nucleotides: TGCGCCAGCAGTAGCGTGGGTACTGACCAAGAGACCCAGTACTTC. It yields the protein CASSSVGTDQETQYF. Based on the CDR3 plus reference TRBV5-1 and TRBJ2-5, the full variable domain is KAGVTQTPRYLIKTRGQQVTLSCSPISGHRSVSWYQQTPGQGLQFLFEYFSETQRNKGNFPGRFSGRQFSNSRSEMNVSTLELGDSALYLCASSSVGTDQETQYFGPGTRLLVL.

This chain uses TRBV12-3 or TRBV12-4 with TRBJ1-4; 7 positions agree with TRBD1. CDR3 length: 13 residues. Unmatched junction bases numbered 4, after V lost 6 bases and J lost 6 bases. The DNA of the CDR3 is TGTGCCAGCAGCACGGGACAGTATGAAAAACTGTTTTTT. This translates into CASSTGQYEKLFF.

The chain has TRBV5-1 and TRBJ1-4, with 7 bases lining up with TRBD1. V was pared by 3 bases and J by 3 bases, with 2 bases of the junction left unmatched. The V gene's germline CDR1 is SGHRS and CDR2 YFSETQ. CDR3 length: 14 residues. The CDR3 coding sequence is TGCGCCAGCAGCTCCGGGACAGCTAATGAAAAACTGTTTTTT. This sequence encodes CASSSGTANEKLFF.

This clone was counted once. The chain has TRBV2 and TRBJ2-1; no reliable D call. CDR1 SNHLY and CDR2 FYNNEI come from the germline V gene. This CDR3 is built from 13 residues. V lost 7 bases, J lost 0 bases, and 7 bases lay in between. The CDR3 sequence is CASTQSSYNEQFF. The CDR3 DNA is TGTGCCAGCACACAGAGCTCCTACAATGAGCAGTTCTTC.

The chain links TRBV18 to TRBJ2-6, with no clear D. CDR1 and CDR2 (germline): KGHSH, LQKENI. With 1 base removed from V and 3 bases from J, the gap between germline ends came to 7 bases. The CDR3 covers 15 residues. CDR3 in DNA: TGTGCCAGCTCACCACGAACTAATGGGGCCAACGTCCTGACTTTC. Its translation: CASSPRTNGANVLTF.

This clone was counted once. The chain recombines TRBV19 with TRBJ1-5, with D uncertain. The CDR3 length is 19 residues. The germline gives CDR1 LNHDA, CDR2 SQIVND (reference sequence). V was pared by 2 bases and J by 0 bases, with 20 bases between. DNA for the CDR3: TGTGCCAGTAGTATACTAAGAGGGTTAAGCTCATATAGCAATCAGCCCCAGCATTTT. It yields the protein CASSILRGLSSYSNQPQHF.

The V and J genes are TRBV27 and TRBJ2-7; 8 bases map to TRBD1. Germline V lookup: CDR1 MNHEY, CDR2 SMNVEV (reference sequence). Trimming removed 5 bases from V and 5 bases from J; junction bases left unmatched: 11. CDR3 size: 15 residues. The CDR3 DNA reads as TGTGCCAGCAGTCGAGATGCGACAGGGGTGGACGAGCAGTACTTC. Translated, it gives CASSRDATGVDEQYF.